This T cell receptor (beta chain) was documented in a study of cytomegalovirus exposure and HLA in healthy donors. The study, taken as a whole, reports: Likely technical artifact: a cluster of highly shared sequence variants. The classifier, whose performance was assessed in both the original and validation cohorts, reportedly diagnosed cytomegalovirus status with high specificity and sensitivity. A few chains tied to CMV proved CMV antigen-specific in vitro.

Looked up from germline, CDR1 is LGHNA and CDR2 is YNFKEQ. V shed 4 bases and J shed 7 bases, with 20 bases lying between them. This CDR3 is 17 amino acids long. This clone was counted between two and nine times. Its matching antigen is unknown. The PCR ran on 60 Vbeta and 13 Jbeta primers. Clones were sequenced by immunoSEQ multiplex PCR, and TCRdb holds only the in-frame ones, with some missing. The sample gives 200,000 or so clones, 70% to 80% of which show up once; roughly 2% is in the top ten. Material for sequencing was PBMCs. J is TRBJ1-6 and V is TRBV4-2; perhaps TRBD1 as D (5 bases). This sequence originates from a woman younger than 45 in good health and CMV-seropositive. The CDR3 coding sequence is TGTGCCAGCAGCCCGAGGGAGGGGATAGTTAGAAATTCACCCCTCCACTTT. Its translation is CASSPREGIVRNSPLHF.